A selection of T cell receptor beta chains follows, all from one sample in a study of T cell responses to AZD1222 COVID-19 vaccine. Repertoires were generated with immunoSEQ multiplex PCR, while TCRdb's copy carries only in-frame clones and drops some. Seen here are more than 150,000 clones, 88% observed once, and the top ten hold roughly a quarter. The sequencing used peripheral blood, collected 28 days after the second AZD1222 dose. The receptor set was obtained from an adult who received the AZD1222 COVID-19 vaccine. The CDR3 runs from the conserved cysteine through the conserved F or W. Each record gives: V gene, D gene, clone size, CDR3 protein. A D gene is named only where the DNA matches it firmly. Expanded clones get a size class; other rows say once, few or many, or leave the size out.

>TRBV27|TRBD2|.
CASSRLSAGLYNEQFF
>TRBV2|TRBD2|few
CASSGGTSGRPQETQYF
>TRBV6-5|.|.
CASSYNSYGDYGYTF
>TRBV27|TRBD2|.
CASSLGLAGSYEQYF
>TRBV7-9|.|.
CASSEPGSDTEAFF
>TRBV19|TRBD1|.
CASSPQQGWGYTF
>TRBV27|TRBD2|.
CASSLGTTLTDTQYF
>TRBV11-1|.|.
CASSPGGDEQFF
>TRBV4-3|TRBD1|.
CASSQGAGGYGYTF
>TRBV19|TRBD1|.
CASTSVTGANQPQHF
>TRBV5-1|.|.
CASRVSGLDTNTQYF
>TRBV7-2|.|.
CASRRPPSKYNEQFF
>TRBV5-1|TRBD1|.
CASSLRTGEETQYF
>TRBV6-5|TRBD1|once
CASSWDRAYEQYF
>TRBV18|.|.
CASSPQARETGELFF